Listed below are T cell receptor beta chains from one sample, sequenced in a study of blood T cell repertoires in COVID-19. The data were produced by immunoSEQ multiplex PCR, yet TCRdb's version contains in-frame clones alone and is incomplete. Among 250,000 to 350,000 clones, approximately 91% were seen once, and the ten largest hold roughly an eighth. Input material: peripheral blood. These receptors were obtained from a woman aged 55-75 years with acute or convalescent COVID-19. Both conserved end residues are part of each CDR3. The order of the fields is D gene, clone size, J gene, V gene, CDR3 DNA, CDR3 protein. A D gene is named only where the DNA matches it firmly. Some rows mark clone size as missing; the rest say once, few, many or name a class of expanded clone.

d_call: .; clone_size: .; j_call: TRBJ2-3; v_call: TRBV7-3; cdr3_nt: TGTGCCAGCAGCTTAGATGGAGCGGTAACAGATACGCAGTATTTT; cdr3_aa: CASSLDGAVTDTQYF
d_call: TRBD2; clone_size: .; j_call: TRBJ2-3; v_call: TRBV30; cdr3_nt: TGTGCCTGGAGTGCCCCTGGGACTAGCGGGGTAGATACGCAGTATTTT; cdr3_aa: CAWSAPGTSGVDTQYF
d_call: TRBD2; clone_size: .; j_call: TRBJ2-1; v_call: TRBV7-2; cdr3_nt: TGTGCCAGCAGCTTGGCGGGGGGGCGGTACAATGAGCAGTTCTTC; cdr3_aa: CASSLAGGRYNEQFF
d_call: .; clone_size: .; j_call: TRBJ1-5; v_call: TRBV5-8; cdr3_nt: TGTGCCAGCAGCTTGTCGGGGGATAGCAATCAGCCCCAGCATTTT; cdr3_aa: CASSLSGDSNQPQHF
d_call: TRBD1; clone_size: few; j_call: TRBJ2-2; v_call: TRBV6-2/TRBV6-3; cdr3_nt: TGTGCCAGCAGTGCAACCGGGACAGGGTCGGCCGGGGAGCTGTTTTTT; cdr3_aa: CASSATGTGSAGELFF
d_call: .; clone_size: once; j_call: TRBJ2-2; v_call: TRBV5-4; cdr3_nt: TGTGCCAGCAGCTCCTCAGGGGAATCGGACACCGGGGAGCTGTTTTTT; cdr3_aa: CASSSSGESDTGELFF
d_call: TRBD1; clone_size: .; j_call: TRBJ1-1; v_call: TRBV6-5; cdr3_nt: TGTGCCAGCAGCTCTGGGACAGAGAACACTGAAGCTTTCTTT; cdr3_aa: CASSSGTENTEAFF
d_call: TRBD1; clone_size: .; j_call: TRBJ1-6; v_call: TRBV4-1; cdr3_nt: TGCGCCAGCAGCCAAGGACAGGGGGCTGTACCCCTCCACTTT; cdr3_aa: CASSQGQGAVPLHF
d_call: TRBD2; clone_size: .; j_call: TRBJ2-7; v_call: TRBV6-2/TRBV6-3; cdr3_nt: TGTGCCAGCAGTTACTCGGGACTAGGAGCCTACGAGCAGTACTTC; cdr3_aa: CASSYSGLGAYEQYF
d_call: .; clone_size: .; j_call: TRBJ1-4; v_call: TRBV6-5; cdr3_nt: TGTGCCAGCAGTTCGGGGGGGGCCGGGAATGAAAAACTGTTTTTT; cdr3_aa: CASSSGGAGNEKLFF
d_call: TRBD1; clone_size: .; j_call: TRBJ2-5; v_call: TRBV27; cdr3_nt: TGTGCCAGCAGTGCCAGACAGGGGAGTTGGGAGACCCAGTACTTC; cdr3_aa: CASSARQGSWETQYF
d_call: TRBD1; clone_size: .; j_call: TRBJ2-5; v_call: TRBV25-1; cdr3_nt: TGTGCCAGCAGTGAATCGACAGGGTTGCAGACCCAGTACTTC; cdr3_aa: CASSESTGLQTQYF
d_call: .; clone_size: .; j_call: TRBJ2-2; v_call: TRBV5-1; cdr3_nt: TGCGCCAGCTCGACGGGGGGCGCGTACCCCGGGGAGCTGTTTTTT; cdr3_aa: CASSTGGAYPGELFF
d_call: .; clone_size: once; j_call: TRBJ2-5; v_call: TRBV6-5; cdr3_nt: TGTGCCAGCAGTTACTCGAGATTGTCCAGGGGAGAGACCCAGTACTTC; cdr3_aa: CASSYSRLSRGETQYF
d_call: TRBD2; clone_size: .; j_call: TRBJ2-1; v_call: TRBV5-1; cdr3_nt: TGCGCCAGCAGCTCTAGACTAGCGGGGGAAAATGAGCAGTTCTTC; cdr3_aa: CASSSRLAGENEQFF
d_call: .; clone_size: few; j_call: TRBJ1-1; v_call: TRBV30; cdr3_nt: TGTGCTTACCGGGACTTTATGAACACTGAAGCTTTCTTT; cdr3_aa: CAYRDFMNTEAFF
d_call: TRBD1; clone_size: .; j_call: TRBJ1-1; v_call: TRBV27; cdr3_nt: TGTGCCAGCAGTATCGGGACAGGGGGCAACACTGAAGCTTTCTTT; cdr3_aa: CASSIGTGGNTEAFF
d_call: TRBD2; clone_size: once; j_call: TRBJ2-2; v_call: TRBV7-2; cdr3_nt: TGTGCCAGCAGCTTAGGACTAGCTGGGGGAAGCAACACCGGGGAGCTGTTTTTT; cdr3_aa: CASSLGLAGGSNTGELFF
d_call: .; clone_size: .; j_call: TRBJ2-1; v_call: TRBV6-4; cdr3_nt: TGTGCCAGCAGAGAAAGCCCCTACAATGAGCAGTTCTTC; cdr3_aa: CASRESPYNEQFF
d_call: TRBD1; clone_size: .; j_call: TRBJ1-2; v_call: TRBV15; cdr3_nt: TGTGCCACCAGCAGCCAACGGACAGGGAGTTTTAACTATGGCTACACCTTC; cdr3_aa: CATSSQRTGSFNYGYTF
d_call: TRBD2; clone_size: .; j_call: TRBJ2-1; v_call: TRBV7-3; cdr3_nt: TGTGCCAGCAGCTTGACCAGCGGGAGATTAAATGAGCAGTTCTTC; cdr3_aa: CASSLTSGRLNEQFF
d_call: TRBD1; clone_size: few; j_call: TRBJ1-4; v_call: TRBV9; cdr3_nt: TGTGCCAGCAGCGGAGCCGGGACAGGGGGCGGAAAACTGTTTTTT; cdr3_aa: CASSGAGTGGGKLFF
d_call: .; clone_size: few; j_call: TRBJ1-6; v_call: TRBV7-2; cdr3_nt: TGTGCCAGCAGCTTAGACGAGAGCTCCTATAATTCACCCCTCCACTTT; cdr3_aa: CASSLDESSYNSPLHF
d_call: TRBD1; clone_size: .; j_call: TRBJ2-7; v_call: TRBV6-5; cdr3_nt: TGTGCCAGCACCCGCGGGACAGGTGCCTACGAGCAGTACTTC; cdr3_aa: CASTRGTGAYEQYF
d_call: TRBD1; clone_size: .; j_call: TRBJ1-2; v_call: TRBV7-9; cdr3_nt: TGTGCCAGCAGCTGGACAGGGGCACTCCTTCCTAACTATGGCTACACCTTC; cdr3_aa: CASSWTGALLPNYGYTF
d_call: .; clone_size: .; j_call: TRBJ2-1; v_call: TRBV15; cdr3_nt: TGTGCCACCAGCAGAGAACAGGACAGCTCCTACAATGAGCAGTTCTTC; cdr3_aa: CATSREQDSSYNEQFF
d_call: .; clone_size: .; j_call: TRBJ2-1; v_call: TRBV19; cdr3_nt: TGTGCCAGTAGTATAGGGGTGCAGGGCGCCTACAATGAGCAGTTCTTC; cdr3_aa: CASSIGVQGAYNEQFF
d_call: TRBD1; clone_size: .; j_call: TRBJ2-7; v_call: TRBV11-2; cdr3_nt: TGTGCCAGCAGCCTTCCCGGACAGGGGATCCACGAGCAGTACTTC; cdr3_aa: CASSLPGQGIHEQYF
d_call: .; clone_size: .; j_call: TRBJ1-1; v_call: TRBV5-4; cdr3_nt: TGTGCCAGCAGCTTGGTCCGGGGGGGGACCGCTGAAGCTTTCTTT; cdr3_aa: CASSLVRGGTAEAFF
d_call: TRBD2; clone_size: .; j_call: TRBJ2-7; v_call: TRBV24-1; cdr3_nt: TGTGCCACCAGTGACCTAGCGGGAGCGGGGGAGCAGTACTTC; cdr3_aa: CATSDLAGAGEQYF
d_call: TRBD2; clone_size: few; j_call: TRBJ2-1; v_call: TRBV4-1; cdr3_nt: TGCGCCAGCAGCCAAGATCTTTCGGGGGGAAGCTCCTACAATGAGCAGTTCTTC; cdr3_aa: CASSQDLSGGSSYNEQFF
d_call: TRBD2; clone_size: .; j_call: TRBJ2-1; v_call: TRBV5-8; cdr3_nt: TGTGCCAGCAACTCGGGGGAGGGATGGAATGAGCAGTTCTTC; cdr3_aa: CASNSGEGWNEQFF
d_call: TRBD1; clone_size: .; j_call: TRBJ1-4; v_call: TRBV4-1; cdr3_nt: TGCGCCAGCACCCTGCAAGACAGGGGGGGTGAAAAACTGTTTTTT; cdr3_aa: CASTLQDRGGEKLFF
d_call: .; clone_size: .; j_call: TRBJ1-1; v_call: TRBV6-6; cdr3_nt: TGTGCCAGCAGTTACCCCACGGACAGCTTGAACACTGAAGCTTTCTTT; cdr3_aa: CASSYPTDSLNTEAFF
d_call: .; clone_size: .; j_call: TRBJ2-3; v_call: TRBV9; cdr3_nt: TGTGCCAGCACCGGGACTTGGCTCCCAGATACGCAGTATTTT; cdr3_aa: CASTGTWLPDTQYF
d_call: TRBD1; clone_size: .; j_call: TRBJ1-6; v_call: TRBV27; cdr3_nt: TGTGCCAGCAGTCCCAGGGGGCTTAATTCACCCCTCCACTTT; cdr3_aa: CASSPRGLNSPLHF
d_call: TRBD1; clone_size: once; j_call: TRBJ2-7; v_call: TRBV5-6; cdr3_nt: TGTGCCAGCAGCTCCCGGTGGGGGACAGGCCTGGGCGAGCAGTACTTC; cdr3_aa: CASSSRWGTGLGEQYF
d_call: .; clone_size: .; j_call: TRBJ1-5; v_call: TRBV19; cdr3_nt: TGTGCCAGTAGTACCCGCGCGGGAAGTAGCAATCAGCCCCAGCATTTT; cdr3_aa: CASSTRAGSSNQPQHF
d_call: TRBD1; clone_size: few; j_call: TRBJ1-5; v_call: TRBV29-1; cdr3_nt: TGCAGCGTTGTTCATGGGACAGGTGGCCAGCCCCAGCATTTT; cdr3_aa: CSVVHGTGGQPQHF
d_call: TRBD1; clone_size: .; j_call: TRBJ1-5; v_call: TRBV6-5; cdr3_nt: TGTGCCAGCAGTTACTTGGGACAGGGCAATCAGCCCCAGCATTTT; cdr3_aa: CASSYLGQGNQPQHF
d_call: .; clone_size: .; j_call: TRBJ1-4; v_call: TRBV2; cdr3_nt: TGTGCCAGCAGTGAAGCGAGGGATCGAAGTCGCCGTAATGAAAAACTGTTTTTT; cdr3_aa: CASSEARDRSRRNEKLFF
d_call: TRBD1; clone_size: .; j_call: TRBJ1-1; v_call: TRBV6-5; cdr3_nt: TGTGCCAGCAGTCGACAGGGGGGTGGCACTGAAGCTTTCTTT; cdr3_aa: CASSRQGGGTEAFF